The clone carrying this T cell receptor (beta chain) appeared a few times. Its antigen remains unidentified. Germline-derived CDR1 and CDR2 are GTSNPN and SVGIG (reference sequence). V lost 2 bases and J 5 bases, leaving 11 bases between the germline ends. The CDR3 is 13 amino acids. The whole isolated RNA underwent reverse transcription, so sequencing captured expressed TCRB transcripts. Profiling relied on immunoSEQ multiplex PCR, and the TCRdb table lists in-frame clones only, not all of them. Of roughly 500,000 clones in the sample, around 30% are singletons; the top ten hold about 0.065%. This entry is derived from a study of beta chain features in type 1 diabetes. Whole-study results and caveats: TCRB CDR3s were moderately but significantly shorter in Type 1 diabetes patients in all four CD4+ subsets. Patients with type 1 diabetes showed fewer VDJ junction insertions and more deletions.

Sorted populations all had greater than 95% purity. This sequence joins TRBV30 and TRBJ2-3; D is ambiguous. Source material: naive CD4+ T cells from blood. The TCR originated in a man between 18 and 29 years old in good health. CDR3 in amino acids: CAWSIRRRDTQYF. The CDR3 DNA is TGTGCCTGGAGTATCAGAAGGAGAGATACGCAGTATTTT.